This T cell receptor (beta chain) was sequenced during a study of cytomegalovirus exposure and HLA in healthy donors. Broader study findings: It was found in a later analysis that first-cohort TCR clusters tended to co-occur in the 130 or so validation repertoires.

Turning to this clone: Its antigen is undetermined.

Method: immunoSEQ multiplex PCR; TCRdb's copy keeps in-frame clones and lacks some. Of some 230,000 clones listed, 90% to 95% were seen once; the top ten hold around 1%. The CDR3 consists of 17 residues. The germline CDR1 and CDR2 sequences are MNHEY and SMNVEV (reference sequence). Trimming took 9 bases from V and 0 from J, leaving 23 bases between them. The chain links TRBV27 to TRBJ1-1; tentative D call: TRBD1 (6 bases). Sequencing used PBMCs. The source of this sequence is a woman between 18 and 30 years old in good health and CMV-seronegative. CDR3 coding DNA: TGTGCCAGTATTTTAATATCACCAAGGGGGATGAACACTGAAGCTTTCTTT. It codes for CASILISPRGMNTEAFF.